The sequence of this T cell receptor (beta chain) was determined in a study of early T cells in non-severe SARS-CoV-2 infection. Study information: Chains were not paired, and sequencing was done on bulk RNA from unsorted whole blood.

As for this clonotype: Its antigen remains unknown.

Individual cDNA molecules carried attached unique molecular identifiers. TCRdb reprocessed the 5' RACE reads via MiXCR and lists one record per CDR3 protein. The table has tens of thousands of distinct CDR3 sequences, around 13% seen once. General study results and limits: Comparison of clonotypes with VDJdb favored anti-spike CD8 responses while missing private and CD4 specificities.

The CDR3 has 14 amino acids. V lost 6 bases to trimming and J lost 0 bases, with 13 bases between them. Looked up from germline, CDR1 is DFQATT and CDR2 is SNEGSKA (reference sequence). Source: whole blood, taken at baseline. This TCR was sampled from an adult who was a healthcare worker with PCR-confirmed SARS-CoV-2 infection or an uninfected control (not recorded which). The donor label of this sample is uncertain. J is TRBJ2-3 and V is TRBV20-1, with D maybe TRBD2 (5 bases). CDR3 DNA: TGCAGTGCCGGGATGAGAATTAGCACAGATACGCAGTATTTT. Protein sequence: CSAGMRISTDTQYF.